Sequencing of this T cell receptor (beta chain) was carried out in a study of T cells in Graves' hyperthyroidism and ophthalmopathy. As for the study in general: Peripheral blood draws took place at initial diagnosis, ahead of any treatment.

Authors of the study amplified TCR beta CDR3 regions from RNA transcripts. TCR CDR3 underwent first-round RT-PCR with the HTBI primer set. TCRdb used MiXCR to reprocess the multiplex PCR reads, holding one entry per CDR3 protein. The data show over 400,000 distinct CDR3 sequences, roughly 23% seen once. This clonotype was seen a few times. J was trimmed by 1 base and V by 3 bases; bases with no gene match: 3. CDR1 is DFQATT, CDR2 SNEGSKA, per germline (reference sequence). The CDR3 is 13 residues long. In the ophthalmopathy cohort, Clinical Activity Score was at least 3, NOSPECS grade at least 4, and duration under 3 months. Patients having uncontrolled infection, another autoimmune disease, pregnancy or lactation were not included. Clinical symptoms, serum thyroxine, TRAb, thyroid ultrasound and orbital computed tomography informed diagnoses.

Material for sequencing was blood. The V gene is TRBV20-1, the J gene TRBJ2-7; 7 bases map to TRBD2. The clonotype originates from a woman in her 70s with Graves' ophthalmopathy. The CDR3 here is CSARRAGSYEQYF. The DNA of the CDR3 is TGCAGTGCTAGGAGAGCGGGATCCTACGAGCAGTACTTC.